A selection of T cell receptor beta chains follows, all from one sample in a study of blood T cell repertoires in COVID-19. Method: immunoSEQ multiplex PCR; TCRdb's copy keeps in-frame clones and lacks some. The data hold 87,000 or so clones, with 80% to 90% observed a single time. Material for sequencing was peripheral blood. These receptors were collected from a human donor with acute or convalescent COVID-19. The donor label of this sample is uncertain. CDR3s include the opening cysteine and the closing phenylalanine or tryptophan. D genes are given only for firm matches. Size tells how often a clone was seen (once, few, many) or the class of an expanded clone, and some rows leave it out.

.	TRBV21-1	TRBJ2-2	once	TGTGCCAGCAGCAAAACGACGCGGGGAGTGCTGTTTTTT	CASSKTTRGVLFF
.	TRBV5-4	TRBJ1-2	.	TGTGCCAGCAGCTCATCGACAGCCAGCTATGGCTACACCTTC	CASSSSTASYGYTF
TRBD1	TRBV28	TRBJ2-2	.	TGTGCCAGCAGTCAACCGGGACAGGGTAGGACCGGGGAGCTGTTTTTT	CASSQPGQGRTGELFF
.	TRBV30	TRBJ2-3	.	TGTGCCTGGAGTGTCCAGGGTGGAGTTGATACGCAGTATTTT	CAWSVQGGVDTQYF
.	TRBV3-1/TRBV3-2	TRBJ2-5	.	TGTGCCAGCAGCCAAGATGAGGGCCAGGGGAGTACGCAAGAGACCCAGTACTTC	CASSQDEGQGSTQETQYF
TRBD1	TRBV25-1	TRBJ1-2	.	TGTGCCAGCAAAAACAGGGGGCTGGAGGGCTACACCTTC	CASKNRGLEGYTF
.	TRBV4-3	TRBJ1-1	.	TGCGCCAGCAGCCAAGTCCCAACAGTGAACACTGAAGCTTTCTTT	CASSQVPTVNTEAFF
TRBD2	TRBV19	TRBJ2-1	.	TGTGCCAGTAGTAAATCTAGCGGGGGATACAATGAGCAGTTCTTC	CASSKSSGGYNEQFF
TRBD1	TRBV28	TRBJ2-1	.	TGTGCCAGCAGAATCCGACAGGGTCGGGGGCAGTTCTTC	CASRIRQGRGQFF
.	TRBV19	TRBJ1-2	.	TGTGCCAGTAGTTGGGACAAATCTGGCTACACCTTC	CASSWDKSGYTF
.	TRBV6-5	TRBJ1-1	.	TGTGCCAGCAAGCGGGGGATAGCTGAAGCTTTCTTT	CASKRGIAEAFF
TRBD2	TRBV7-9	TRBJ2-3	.	TGTGCCAGCAGCGGGACTAGCTCAGATACGCAGTATTTT	CASSGTSSDTQYF
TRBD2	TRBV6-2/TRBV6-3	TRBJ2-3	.	TGTGCCAGCAGTTACTTTCGGACTAGCATCCCGTATTTT	CASSYFRTSIPYF
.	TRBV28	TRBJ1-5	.	TGTGCCAGCGGGGCTGGGCAGCCCCAGCATTTT	CASGAGQPQHF
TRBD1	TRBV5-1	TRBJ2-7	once	TGCGCCAGCAGCTTAGGGGGACAGGGGCCCTACGAGCAGTACTTC	CASSLGGQGPYEQYF
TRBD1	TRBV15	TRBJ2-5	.	TGTGCCACCAGCAGGACGGGACAGGGGGAGACCCAGTACTTC	CATSRTGQGETQYF
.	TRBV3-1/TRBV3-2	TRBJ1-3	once	TGTGCCAGCAGCCAAGATTTGGCAGGACTTGGAAACACCATATATTTT	CASSQDLAGLGNTIYF